Following are 20 T cell receptor beta chains from one sample sequenced in a study of Ad26.COV2.S vaccination and SARS-CoV-2 variants. Sequenced by immunoSEQ multiplex PCR; TCRdb stores in-frame clones only, minus some. The sample contains approximately 420,000 clones, roughly nine tenths of which appear only once. Treatment in this sample: 19 received Ad26.COV2.S at low or high dose, single or two shots; about 5 received placebo; per-sample allocation not given. The samples date from day 63 after the first vaccine or placebo injection. The source material was peripheral blood, sampled in a trial of Ad26.COV2.S vaccine versus placebo. Every receptor here comes from a person aged 18-65 years who received the Ad26.COV2.S COVID-19 vaccine or a placebo.

V usage is TRBV4-3 and J usage is TRBJ2-7; no clear D gene. The V gene lost 2 bases and the J gene lost 3 bases, with 11 bases spanning the gap. CDR1 LGHNA and CDR2 YSLEER come from the germline V gene. The CDR3 is 14 amino acids. The CDR3 reads CASSQRHGYYEQYF. The CDR3 DNA follows: TGCGCCAGCAGCCAAAGGCACGGCTACTACGAGCAGTACTTC.

The chain has TRBV10-3 and TRBJ1-2, with D maybe TRBD1 (6 bases). The CDR3 length is 14 residues. Trimming took off 9 bases at V and 5 bases at J, with 19 bases between the two ends. Germline-derived CDR1 and CDR2 are ENHRY and SYGVKD. The CDR3 DNA sequence: TGTGCCATTACCGGGGAGGGGCAGGGGTATGGCTACACCTTC. As protein: CAITGEGQGYGYTF.

This clone was seen a few times. The V gene is TRBV10-2, the J gene TRBJ2-7, with D possibly being TRBD1 or TRBD2 (5 bases each). Per germline, CDR1 WSHSY and CDR2 SAAADI. V was clipped by 7 bases and J by 0 bases, with 16 bases between them. The CDR3 runs to 15 residues. The CDR3 DNA reads as TGCGCCAGCACCTTGGGGACCCAGGGCTCCTACGAGCAGTACTTC. Encoded protein: CASTLGTQGSYEQYF.

This clone was detected once. This sequence joins TRBV6-2 or TRBV6-3 and TRBJ1-1, with 11 bases lining up with TRBD1. J lost 7 bases, V lost 4 bases, and 8 bases had no gene match. The CDR3 runs 15 residues. Per germline, CDR1 MNHEY and CDR2 SVGEGT. CDR3 amino acids: CASSWDRGAIGEAFF. CDR3 nucleotide sequence: TGTGCCAGCAGTTGGGACAGGGGGGCGATTGGTGAAGCTTTCTTT.

This chain connects TRBV4-1 to TRBJ2-7; possibly TRBD2 for D (6 bases). Germline lookup yields CDR1 MGHRA and CDR2 YSYEKL. Deletions cut 0 bases from V and 0 bases from J, with 9 bases between. This CDR3 is built from 15 residues. CDR3 in amino acids: CASSQEGGNSYEQYF. The CDR3 nucleotides are TGCGCCAGCAGCCAAGAAGGCGGGAACTCCTACGAGCAGTACTTC.

The chain couples TRBV7-9 to TRBJ1-1; TRBD1 matches at 8 bases. With 5 bases clipped from V and 4 bases from J, the junction kept 9 bases outside the gene matches. This CDR3 comprises 15 residues. The germline V gene encodes CDR1 SEHNR and CDR2 FQNEAQ (reference sequence). DNA for the CDR3: TGTGCCAGCAGCGGACGACAGGGGATGTTCACTGAAGCTTTCTTT. Protein: CASSGRQGMFTEAFF.

The rearrangement joins TRBV18 to TRBJ2-2; D is perhaps TRBD1 (5 bases). The germline gives CDR1 KGHSH, CDR2 LQKENI. V was clipped by 0 bases and J by 3 bases, with 11 bases between them. The CDR3 totals 16 residues. CDR3 protein: CASSPPVQGDTGELFF. In DNA, the CDR3 is TGTGCCAGCTCACCACCGGTCCAGGGTGACACCGGGGAGCTGTTTTTT.

The rearrangement links TRBV27 to TRBJ1-2, with D possibly being TRBD1 (5 bases). Germline-derived CDR1 and CDR2 are MNHEY and SMNVEV (reference sequence). V was clipped by 3 bases and J by 2 bases, with 13 bases between them. The CDR3 spans 15 residues. The CDR3 sequence: CASSLQGELNYGYTF. In nucleotides, the CDR3 is TGTGCCAGCAGTTTGCAGGGAGAACTGAACTATGGCTACACCTTC.

This clone appeared once. This chain joins TRBV6-5 and TRBJ2-1; tentatively, D is TRBD1 or TRBD2 (5 bases each). CDR3 length equals 16 residues. Germline V gene sequence: CDR1 MNHEY, CDR2 SVGAGI. Trimming cost V 0 bases and J 10 bases, with 19 bases left between them. CDR3 DNA sequence: TGTGCCAGCAGTTACTCTCGGGACCCTTACTTGGGGGAGCAGTTCTTC. Amino acids: CASSYSRDPYLGEQFF.

The chain is built from TRBV4-3 and TRBJ1-4; no clear D. CDR3 length: 13 amino acids. Germline values: CDR1 LGHNA, CDR2 YSLEER. Trimming took off 1 base at V and 7 bases at J, with 7 bases between the two ends. The CDR3 region has the DNA TGCGCCAGCAGCCAAGTATGGTTTGAAAAACTGTTTTTT. Its translation: CASSQVWFEKLFF.

This rearrangement joins TRBV6-2 or TRBV6-3 to TRBJ1-1; 10 bases line up with TRBD1. V was pared by 4 bases and J by 1 base, with 6 bases of the junction left unmatched. The CDR3 covers 16 residues. CDR1 is MNHEY, CDR2 SVGEGT, per germline. CDR3 in amino acids: CASSSDRTGGNTEAFF. The CDR3 DNA sequence: TGTGCCAGCAGTTCCGACCGGACAGGGGGGAACACTGAAGCTTTCTTT.

The CDR3 DNA reads TGTGCCAGCAGCTTACGCAGGGACGAGCAGTACTTC. Amino acids: CASSLRRDEQYF. The rearrangement links TRBV7-9 to TRBJ2-7; maybe TRBD1 (5 bases). Germline V gene data show CDR1 as SEHNR and CDR2 as FQNEAQ (reference sequence). V lost 2 bases and J 5 bases, leaving 7 bases between the germline ends. The length of the CDR3 is 12 residues.

The chain uses TRBV19 and TRBJ2-3, with 7 bases identical to TRBD1. J was trimmed by 1 base and V by 5 bases; bases with no gene match: 3. The germline V gene has CDR1 LNHDA and CDR2 SQIVND (reference sequence). This CDR3 region has 14 residues. The CDR3 DNA follows: TGTGCCAGTAGTTCTGGACAGGGCACAGATACGCAGTATTTT. Protein: CASSSGQGTDTQYF.

The rearrangement uses TRBV10-3 and TRBJ1-6; D gene uncertain. There are 16 residues in the CDR3. The germline CDR1 and CDR2 sequences are ENHRY and SYGVKD. V lost 0 bases and J lost 9, with 15 bases in between. CDR3 loop: CAISESHLIRPSPLHF. DNA of the CDR3: TGTGCCATCAGTGAGTCGCACCTAATACGACCTTCACCCCTCCACTTT.

This clone has more than one count but fewer than ten. This sample also contains other DNA sequences that code for the same CDR3. The V call is TRBV11-2, the J call TRBJ1-1; D gene unclear. The CDR3 runs to 13 residues. Between the trimmed V and J ends, which lost 1 base and 1 base, there was a span of 4 bases. In germline, CDR1 is SGHAT, CDR2 FQNNGV. In DNA, the CDR3 is TGTGCCAGCAGCTTAGGGAGGAACACTGAAGCTTTCTTT. Translating it yields CASSLGRNTEAFF.

The chain couples TRBV27 to TRBJ1-6; tentative D call: TRBD1 (5 bases). The germline V and J ends were trimmed by 7 bases and 3 bases, with 7 bases remaining between them. Germline CDR1 reads MNHEY; CDR2 reads SMNVEV (reference sequence). This CDR3 is 13 amino acids long. In DNA form, the CDR3 reads TGTGCCAGCATGGGGGGCTATAATTCACCCCTCCACTTT. Translated, it gives CASMGGYNSPLHF.

The V gene is TRBV12-5, the J gene TRBJ1-2; 7 bases map to TRBD1. CDR1 and CDR2 (germline): LGHNT, FRNRAP. The length of the CDR3 is 16 residues. V dropped 0 bases and J dropped 2; count of bases not matched to a gene: 6. The CDR3 bases are TGTGCTAGTGGTTTGGTGGTGGGGACAGCGAACTATGGCTACACCTTC. It encodes CASGLVVGTANYGYTF.

About this clone: The same CDR3 is also encoded by other DNA sequences in this sample. The gene calls are TRBV5-6 and TRBJ1-2; D remains ambiguous. Germline CDR1 is SGHDT and CDR2 is YYEEEE. This CDR3 is 12 amino acids long. The V end was cut by 0 bases, the J end by 5 bases, with 5 bases between. CDR3 sequence reads: CASSLEGYGYTF. The DNA of the CDR3 is TGTGCCAGCAGCTTGGAGGGTTATGGCTACACCTTC.

The chain combines TRBV4-1 with TRBJ2-2; 12 positions agree with TRBD2. The germline V gene has CDR1 MGHRA and CDR2 YSYEKL. V lost 5 bases to trimming and J lost 3 bases; unmatched junction nucleotides: 1. The CDR3 covers 15 residues. The CDR3 region has the DNA TGCGCCAGCAGCGCTAGCGGGGGGGACACCGGGGAGCTGTTTTTT. The encoded protein is CASSASGGDTGELFF.

J is TRBJ1-1 and V is TRBV12-5; D not certain. The CDR3 length is 14 residues. V was cut by 1 base and J by 1 base, with 7 bases left in between. Germline loops: CDR1 LGHNT, CDR2 FRNRAP. The CDR3 coding sequence is TGTGCTAGTGGTTTGGGACACACGAACACTGAAGCTTTCTTT. Its protein product is CASGLGHTNTEAFF.